Following are 10 T cell receptor beta chains from one sample sequenced in a study of CD8 T cells in Susac syndrome. RNA in amounts of roughly 0.5 to 1 ug was reverse transcribed with random hexamers. MiXCR, applied by TCRdb to the immunoSEQ multiplex PCR reads, yields one record per CDR3 protein. The table records 250,000 to 300,000 distinct CDR3 sequences, around nine tenths of them present only once. What was sequenced was CD8+ T cells from PBMCs. Source of these receptors: a human donor with multiple sclerosis.

The chain joins TRBV28 to TRBJ1-2; the D gene is possibly TRBD1 (5 bases). There are 14 residues in the CDR3. V lost 5 bases to trimming and J lost 5 bases, with 15 bases between them. CDR1 and CDR2 (germline): MDHEN, SYDVKM. The CDR3, as DNA: TGTGCCAGCAGTCCCGTCGGGGGACCTTATGGCTACACCTTC. Protein: CASSPVGGPYGYTF.

The chain recombines TRBV12-3 or TRBV12-4 with TRBJ1-1, with D unclear. V dropped 7 bases and J dropped 0 bases, with 9 bases sitting between them. The CDR3 extends over 13 amino acids. The chain's CDR3 is CASNRILNTEAFF. The CDR3 nucleotides read TGTGCCAGCAACCGGATTCTGAACACTGAAGCTTTCTTT.

This CDR3 is CSVEDSPQGTSGYNEQFF. The DNA of the CDR3 is TGCAGCGTTGAAGATTCACCCCAGGGGACTAGCGGCTACAATGAGCAGTTCTTC. The V and J genes are TRBV29-1 and TRBJ2-1; 11 bases map to TRBD2. Germline V gives CDR1 SQVTM, CDR2 ANQGSEA. V was clipped by 0 bases and J by 3 bases; unmatched bases: 10. This CDR3 has 18 amino acids.

The rearrangement joins TRBV4-1 to TRBJ1-5; D is unresolved. The CDR3 length is 18 residues. Trimming shortened V by 2 bases and J by 2 bases, and 19 bases separated the two germline ends. Per germline, CDR1 MGHRA and CDR2 YSYEKL. This CDR3 reads CASSQRPPQVRGNQPQHF. CDR3 sequence (DNA): TGCGCCAGCAGCCAAAGACCCCCCCAGGTGAGGGGCAATCAGCCCCAGCATTTT.

The chain combines TRBV4-1 with TRBJ1-2, with no clear D. The CDR3 sequence is 16 residues long. V was cut by 0 bases and J by 4 bases, with 15 bases left in between. Germline V lookup: CDR1 MGHRA, CDR2 YSYEKL. CDR3 nucleotide sequence: TGCGCCAGCAGCCAAGACCTAGGGAGGTCAAGCTATGGCTACACCTTC. This encodes CASSQDLGRSSYGYTF.

Only one count was recorded for this clonotype. This sequence joins TRBV29-1 and TRBJ2-1; no clear D. There are 15 residues in the CDR3. With 0 bases removed from V and 0 bases from J, the gap between germline ends came to 9 bases. Germline values: CDR1 SQVTM, CDR2 ANQGSEA. The CDR3, as DNA: TGCAGCGTTGAAGACCCTCGCCGCTCCTACAATGAGCAGTTCTTC. Translating gives CSVEDPRRSYNEQFF.

This clonotype was found once. The rearrangement joins TRBV16 to TRBJ2-7; TRBD1 might be the D (5 bases). The length of the CDR3 is 17 residues. Per the germline V gene, CDR1 is KGHSY and CDR2 is FQNENV. V shed 3 bases and J shed 0 bases, with 18 bases lying between them. CDR3 coding DNA: TGTGCCAGCAGCCAGAGCCGAAGTACAGGCCTCTCCTACGAGCAGTACTTC. Protein product: CASSQSRSTGLSYEQYF. Filled out from reference TRBV16 and TRBJ2-7, the complete variable domain reads GEEVAQTPKHLVRGEGQKAKLYCAPIKGHSYVFWYQQVLKNEFKFLISFQNENVFDETGMPKERFSAKCLPNSPCSLEIQATKLEDSAVYFCASSQSRSTGLSYEQYFGPGTRLTVT.

The gene calls are TRBV20-1 and TRBJ2-1; D perhaps matches TRBD2 (5 bases). V lost 1 base and J lost 7, with 11 bases in between. The CDR3 has 13 amino acids. Germline loops: CDR1 DFQATT, CDR2 SNEGSKA (reference sequence). CDR3 sequence reads: CSARAELGNEQFF. The CDR3 nucleotides read TGCAGTGCTAGAGCCGAACTAGGAAATGAGCAGTTCTTC.

The CDR3 sequence: CATSDLGQDGETQYF. The DNA of the CDR3 is TGTGCCACCAGTGATTTGGGACAGGACGGGGAGACCCAGTACTTC. The V gene is TRBV24-1, the J gene TRBJ2-5; 7 nucleotides match TRBD1. After removal of 0 bases from V and 5 bases from J, the junction contained 5 bases not matched to a gene. CDR1 and CDR2 (germline): KGHDR, SFDVKD. This CDR3 spans 15 amino acids.

The rearrangement joins TRBV5-1 to TRBJ2-4, with TRBD1 as a possible D gene (5 bases). Trimming took off 3 bases at V and 5 bases at J, with 15 bases between the two ends. CDR3 length: 15 residues. CDR1 is SGHRS, CDR2 YFSETQ, per germline. The CDR3 DNA is TGCGCCAGCAGCTATCAGACACTGGGGCAAAACATTCAGTACTTC. Translation: CASSYQTLGQNIQYF.